Below, one T cell receptor beta chain is given with its context. This sample stems from a study of blood T cell repertoires in COVID-19. Repertoires were generated with immunoSEQ multiplex PCR, while TCRdb's copy carries only in-frame clones and drops some. The table lists 140,000 to 150,000 clones, 81% of them singletons, with roughly 7.7% in the top ten. The CDR3 is 12 amino acids. The germline V gene encodes CDR1 ENHRY and CDR2 SYGVKD. V lost 3 bases and J 8 bases, leaving 10 bases between the germline ends. The clonotype was recovered from a human donor with acute or convalescent COVID-19. The donor label of this sample is uncertain. Input material: peripheral blood. V is TRBV10-3 and J is TRBJ1-1, with D uncertain. Here the CDR3 reads CAISDERIEAFF. CDR3 DNA sequence: TGTGCCATCAGTGATGAGAGGATCGAAGCTTTCTTT.